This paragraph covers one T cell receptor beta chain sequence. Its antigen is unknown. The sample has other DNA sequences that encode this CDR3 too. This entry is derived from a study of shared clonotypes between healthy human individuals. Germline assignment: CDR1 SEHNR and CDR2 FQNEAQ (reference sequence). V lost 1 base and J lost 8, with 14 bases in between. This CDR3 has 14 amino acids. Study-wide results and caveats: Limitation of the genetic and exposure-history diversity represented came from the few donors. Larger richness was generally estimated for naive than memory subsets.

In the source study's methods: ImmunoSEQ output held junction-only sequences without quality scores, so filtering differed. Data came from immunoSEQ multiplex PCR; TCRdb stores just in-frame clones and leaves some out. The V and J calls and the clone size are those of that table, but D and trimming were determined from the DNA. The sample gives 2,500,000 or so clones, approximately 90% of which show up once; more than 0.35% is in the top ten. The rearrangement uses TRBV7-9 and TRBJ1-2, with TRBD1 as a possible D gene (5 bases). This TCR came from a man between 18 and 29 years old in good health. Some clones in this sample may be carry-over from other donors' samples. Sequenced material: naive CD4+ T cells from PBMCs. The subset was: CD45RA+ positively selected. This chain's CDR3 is CASSLGGPGDGYTF. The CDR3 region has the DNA TGTGCCAGCAGCTTAGGGGGTCCGGGGGACGGCTACACCTTC.